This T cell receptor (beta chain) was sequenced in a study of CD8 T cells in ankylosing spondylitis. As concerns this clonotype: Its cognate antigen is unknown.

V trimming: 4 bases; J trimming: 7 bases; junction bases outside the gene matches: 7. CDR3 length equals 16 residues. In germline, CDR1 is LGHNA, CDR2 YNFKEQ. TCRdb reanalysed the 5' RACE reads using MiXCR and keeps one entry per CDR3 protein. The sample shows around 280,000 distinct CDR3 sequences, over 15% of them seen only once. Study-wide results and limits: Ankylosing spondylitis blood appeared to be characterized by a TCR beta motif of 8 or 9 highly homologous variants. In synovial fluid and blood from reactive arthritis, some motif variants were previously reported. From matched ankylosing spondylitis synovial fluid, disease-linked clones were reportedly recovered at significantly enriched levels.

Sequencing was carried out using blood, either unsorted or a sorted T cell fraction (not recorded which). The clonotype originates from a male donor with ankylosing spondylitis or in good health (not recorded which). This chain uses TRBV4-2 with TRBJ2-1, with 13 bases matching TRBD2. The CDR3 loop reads CASSLRLAGGENEQFF. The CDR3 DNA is TGTGCCAGCAGCCTAAGACTAGCGGGGGGCGAGAATGAGCAGTTCTTC.